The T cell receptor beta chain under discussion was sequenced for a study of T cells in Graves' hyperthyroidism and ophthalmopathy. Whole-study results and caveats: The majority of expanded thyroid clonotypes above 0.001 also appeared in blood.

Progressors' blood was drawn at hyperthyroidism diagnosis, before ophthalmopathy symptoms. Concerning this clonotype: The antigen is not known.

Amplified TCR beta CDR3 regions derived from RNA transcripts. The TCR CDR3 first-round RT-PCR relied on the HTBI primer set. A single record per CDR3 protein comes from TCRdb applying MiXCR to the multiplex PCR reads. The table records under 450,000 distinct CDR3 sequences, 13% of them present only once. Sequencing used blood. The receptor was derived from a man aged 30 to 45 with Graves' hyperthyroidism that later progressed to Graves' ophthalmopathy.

The CDR3 is CASSYSSGGVSGANVLTF. The CDR3 bases are TGTGCCAGCAGTTATAGTAGCGGGGGGGTGTCTGGGGCCAACGTCCTGACTTTC. The rearrangement joins TRBV6-2 or TRBV6-3 to TRBJ2-6, with TRBD2 matching over 11 bases. CDR1 is MNHEY and CDR2 is SVGEGT in the germline V gene. The CDR3 loop spans 18 amino acids. Trimming at V came to 3 bases and at J to 1 base, leaving 5 bases not matched to a gene.